Listed below are T cell receptor beta chains from one sample, sequenced in a study of blood T cells in healthy people across ages. TCRdb re-analysed the 5' RACE reads in MiXCR, keeping a single row per CDR3 protein. The sample yields 1 million to 1.2 million distinct CDR3 sequences, 35% to 40% seen once. The source material was blood. The receptors were gathered from a man between 18 and 29 years old in good health. Each CDR3 is given with its conserved first and last residue. D genes are given only for firm matches. The listing skips clone size in some rows; elsewhere it reads once, few, many or a size class.

J gene,D gene,clone size,V gene,CDR3 protein,CDR3 DNA
TRBJ2-3,NA,NA,TRBV12-3/TRBV12-4,CASSLSRGDFGTDTQYF,TGTGCCAGCAGTTTATCCCGCGGGGACTTTGGGACAGATACGCAGTATTTT
TRBJ2-4,NA,few,TRBV7-9,CASSFADSLRTRDQYF,TGTGCCAGCAGCTTCGCGGACTCCCTTCGGACAAGGGATCAGTACTTC
TRBJ1-5,TRBD1,NA,TRBV6-6,CASSYSGKTGQLQPQHF,TGTGCCAGCAGTTACTCGGGAAAAACGGGACAGCTTCAGCCCCAGCATTTT
TRBJ1-6,TRBD1,NA,TRBV29-1,CSVGDREGNYNSPLHF,TGCAGCGTGGGGGACAGGGAGGGGAACTATAATTCACCCCTCCACTTT
TRBJ1-1,NA,NA,TRBV12-3/TRBV12-4,CASNLDGQNTEAFF,TGTGCCAGCAACCTCGACGGCCAAAACACTGAAGCTTTCTTT
TRBJ1-2,NA,once,TRBV12-3/TRBV12-4,CASRLDLASRGYTF,TGTGCCAGCCGATTGGACCTGGCGTCTCGTGGCTACACCTTC
TRBJ2-3,TRBD2,NA,TRBV11-2,CASSLDPAGGEHKYF,TGTGCCAGCAGCTTAGATCCGGCGGGGGGGGAACATAAGTATTTT
TRBJ1-2,NA,few,TRBV18,CASSPPDFGYTF,TGTGCCAGCTCACCACCGGACTTTGGCTACACCTTC
TRBJ1-4,NA,NA,TRBV24-1,CATSPGAHFDEKLFF,TGTGCCACCAGCCCAGGGGCACACTTCGATGAAAAACTGTTTTTT
TRBJ1-2,NA,few,TRBV4-3,CASSQDFRGSTIYGYTF,TGCGCCAGCAGCCAAGATTTTCGGGGGTCCACCATCTATGGCTACACCTTC
TRBJ1-2,TRBD1,NA,TRBV4-1,CASSQAGGLRPYTF,TGCGCCAGCAGCCAAGCAGGGGGCCTACGTCCCTACACCTTC
TRBJ1-4,NA,NA,TRBV7-9,CASTHGGNEKLFF,TGTGCCAGCACCCACGGGGGGAATGAAAAACTGTTTTTT
TRBJ1-1,NA,few,TRBV12-3/TRBV12-4,CASSSNRDGPGAFF,TGTGCCAGCAGTTCAAACCGGGACGGCCCCGGAGCTTTCTTT
TRBJ2-1,TRBD2,NA,TRBV7-2,CASSLVGTTVGDEQFF,TGTGCCAGCAGCTTAGTGGGGACTACGGTCGGGGATGAGCAGTTCTTC
TRBJ2-1,TRBD1,NA,TRBV3-1,CASSQDGTGLIDEQFF,TGTGCCAGCAGCCAAGACGGGACAGGTCTAATCGATGAGCAGTTCTTC
TRBJ2-5,NA,NA,TRBV20-1,CSARGYVAVNEQYF,TGCAGTGCTAGGGGGTACGTAGCGGTCAATGAGCAGTACTTC